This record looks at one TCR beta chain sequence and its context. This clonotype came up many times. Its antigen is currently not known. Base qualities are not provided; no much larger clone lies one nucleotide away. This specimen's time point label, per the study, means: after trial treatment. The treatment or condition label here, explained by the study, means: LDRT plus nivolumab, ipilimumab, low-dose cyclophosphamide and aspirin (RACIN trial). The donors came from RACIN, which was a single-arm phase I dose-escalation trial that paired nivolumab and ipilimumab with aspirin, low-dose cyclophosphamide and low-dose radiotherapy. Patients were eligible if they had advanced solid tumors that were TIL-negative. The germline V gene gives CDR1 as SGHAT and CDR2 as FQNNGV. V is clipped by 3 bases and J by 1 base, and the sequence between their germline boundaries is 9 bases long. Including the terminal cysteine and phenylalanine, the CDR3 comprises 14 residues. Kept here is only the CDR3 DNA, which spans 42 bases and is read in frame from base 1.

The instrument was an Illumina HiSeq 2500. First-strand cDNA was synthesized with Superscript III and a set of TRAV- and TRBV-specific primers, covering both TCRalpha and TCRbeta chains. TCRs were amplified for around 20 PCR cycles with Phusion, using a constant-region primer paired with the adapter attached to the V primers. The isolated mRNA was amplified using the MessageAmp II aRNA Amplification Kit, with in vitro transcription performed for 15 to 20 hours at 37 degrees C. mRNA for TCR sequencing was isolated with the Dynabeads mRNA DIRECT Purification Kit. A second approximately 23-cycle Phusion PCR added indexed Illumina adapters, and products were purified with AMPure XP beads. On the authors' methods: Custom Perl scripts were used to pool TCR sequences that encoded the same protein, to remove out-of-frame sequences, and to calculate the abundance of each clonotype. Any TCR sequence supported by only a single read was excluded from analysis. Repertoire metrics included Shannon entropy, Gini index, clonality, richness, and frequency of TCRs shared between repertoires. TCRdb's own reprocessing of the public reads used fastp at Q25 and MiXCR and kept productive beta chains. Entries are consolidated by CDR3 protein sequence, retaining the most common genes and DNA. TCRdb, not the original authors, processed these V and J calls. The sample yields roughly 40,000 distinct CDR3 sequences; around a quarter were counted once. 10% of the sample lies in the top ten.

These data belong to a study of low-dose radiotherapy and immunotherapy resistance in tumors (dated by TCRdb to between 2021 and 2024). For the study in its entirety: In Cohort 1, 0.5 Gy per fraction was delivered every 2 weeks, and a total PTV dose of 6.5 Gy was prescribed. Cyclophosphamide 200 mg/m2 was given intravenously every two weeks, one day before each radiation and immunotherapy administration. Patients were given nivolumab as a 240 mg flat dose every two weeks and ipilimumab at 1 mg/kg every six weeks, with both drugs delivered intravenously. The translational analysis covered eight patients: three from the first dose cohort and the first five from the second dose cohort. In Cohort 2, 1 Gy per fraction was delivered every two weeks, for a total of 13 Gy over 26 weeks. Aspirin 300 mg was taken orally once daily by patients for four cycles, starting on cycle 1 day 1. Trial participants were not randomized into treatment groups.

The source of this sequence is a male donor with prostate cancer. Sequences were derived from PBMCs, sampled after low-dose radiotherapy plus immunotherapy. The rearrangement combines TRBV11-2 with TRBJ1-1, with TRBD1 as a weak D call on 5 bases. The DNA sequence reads TGTGCCAGCAGCTTGGGGACGACGAACACTGAAGCTTTCTTT. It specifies CASSLGTTNTEAFF. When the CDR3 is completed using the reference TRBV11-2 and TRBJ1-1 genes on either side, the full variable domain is EAGVAQSPRYKIIEKRQSVAFWCNPISGHATLYWYQQILGQGPKLLIQFQNNGVVDDSQLPKDRFSAERLKGVDSTLKIQPAKLEDSAVYLCASSLGTTNTEAFFGQGTRLTVV.